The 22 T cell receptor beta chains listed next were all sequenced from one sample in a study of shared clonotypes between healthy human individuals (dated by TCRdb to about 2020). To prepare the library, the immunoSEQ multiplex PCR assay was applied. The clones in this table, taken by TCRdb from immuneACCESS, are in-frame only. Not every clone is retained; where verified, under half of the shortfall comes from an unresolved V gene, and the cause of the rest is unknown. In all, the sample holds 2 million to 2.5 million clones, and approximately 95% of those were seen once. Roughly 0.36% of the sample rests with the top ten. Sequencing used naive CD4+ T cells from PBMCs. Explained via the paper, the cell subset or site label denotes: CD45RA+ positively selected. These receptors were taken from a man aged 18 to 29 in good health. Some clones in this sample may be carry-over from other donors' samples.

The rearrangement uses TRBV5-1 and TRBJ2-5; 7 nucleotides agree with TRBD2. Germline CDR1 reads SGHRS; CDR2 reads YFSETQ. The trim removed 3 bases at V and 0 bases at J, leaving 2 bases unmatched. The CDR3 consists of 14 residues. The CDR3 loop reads CASSSGRYQETQYF. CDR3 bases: TGCGCCAGCAGCTCCGGGAGGTACCAAGAGACCCAGTACTTC.

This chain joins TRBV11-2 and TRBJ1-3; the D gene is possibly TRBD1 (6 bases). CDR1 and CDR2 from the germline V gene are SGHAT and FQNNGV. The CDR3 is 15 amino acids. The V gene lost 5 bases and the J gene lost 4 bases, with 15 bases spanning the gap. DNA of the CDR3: TGTGCCAGCAGCCCTGGGGGCACCGTGGGAAACACCATATATTTT. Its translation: CASSPGGTVGNTIYF.

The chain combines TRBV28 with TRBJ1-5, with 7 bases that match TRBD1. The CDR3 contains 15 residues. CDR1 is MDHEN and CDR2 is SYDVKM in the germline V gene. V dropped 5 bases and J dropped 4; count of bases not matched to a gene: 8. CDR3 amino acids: CASSRDSLGNQPQHF. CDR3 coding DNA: TGTGCCAGCAGTCGGGACAGCCTTGGGAATCAGCCCCAGCATTTT.

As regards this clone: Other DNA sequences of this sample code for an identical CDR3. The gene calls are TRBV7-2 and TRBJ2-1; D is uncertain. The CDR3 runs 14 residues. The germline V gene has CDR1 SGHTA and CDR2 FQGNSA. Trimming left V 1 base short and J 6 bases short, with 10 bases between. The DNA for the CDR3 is TGTGCCAGCAGCTTAGTTCGCGGATCCAATGAGCAGTTCTTC. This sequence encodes CASSLVRGSNEQFF.

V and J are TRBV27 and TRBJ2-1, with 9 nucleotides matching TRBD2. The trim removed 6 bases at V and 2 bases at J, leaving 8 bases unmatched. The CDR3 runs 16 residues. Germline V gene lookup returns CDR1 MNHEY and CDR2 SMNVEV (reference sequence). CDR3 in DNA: TGTGCCAGCAGGCCCGTAGCGGGAGTAGCCTACAATGAGCAGTTCTTC. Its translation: CASRPVAGVAYNEQFF.

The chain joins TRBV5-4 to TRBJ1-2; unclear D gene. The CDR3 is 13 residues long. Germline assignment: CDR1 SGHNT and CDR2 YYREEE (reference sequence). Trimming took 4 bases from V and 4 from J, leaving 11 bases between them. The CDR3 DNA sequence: TGTGCCAGCAGCCTAGGGTCCGCCTATGGCTACACCTTC. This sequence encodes CASSLGSAYGYTF.

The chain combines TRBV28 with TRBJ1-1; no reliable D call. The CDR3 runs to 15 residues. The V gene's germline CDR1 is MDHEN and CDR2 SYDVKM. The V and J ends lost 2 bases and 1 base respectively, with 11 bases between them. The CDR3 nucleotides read TGTGCCAGCAGTTTAAGGGCGGCCGCGAACACTGAAGCTTTCTTT. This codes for CASSLRAAANTEAFF.

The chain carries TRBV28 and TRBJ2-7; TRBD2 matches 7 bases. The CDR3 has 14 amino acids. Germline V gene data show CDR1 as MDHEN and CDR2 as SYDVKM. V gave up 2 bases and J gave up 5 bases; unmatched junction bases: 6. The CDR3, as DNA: TGTGCCAGCAGTTTAGCGGGAGCCGCCCACGAGCAGTACTTC. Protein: CASSLAGAAHEQYF.

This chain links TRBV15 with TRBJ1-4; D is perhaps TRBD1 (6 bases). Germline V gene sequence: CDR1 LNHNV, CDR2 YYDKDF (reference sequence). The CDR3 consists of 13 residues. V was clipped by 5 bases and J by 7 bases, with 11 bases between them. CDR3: CATSRGGREKLFF. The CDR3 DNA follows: TGTGCCACCAGCCGGGGGGGCCGTGAAAAACTGTTTTTT.

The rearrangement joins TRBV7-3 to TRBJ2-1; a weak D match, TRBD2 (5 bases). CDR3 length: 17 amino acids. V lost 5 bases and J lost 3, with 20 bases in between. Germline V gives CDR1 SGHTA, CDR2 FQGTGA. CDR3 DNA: TGTGCCAGCAGCCAGATTGGGTCGGGGTTCGGCTACAATGAGCAGTTCTTC. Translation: CASSQIGSGFGYNEQFF.

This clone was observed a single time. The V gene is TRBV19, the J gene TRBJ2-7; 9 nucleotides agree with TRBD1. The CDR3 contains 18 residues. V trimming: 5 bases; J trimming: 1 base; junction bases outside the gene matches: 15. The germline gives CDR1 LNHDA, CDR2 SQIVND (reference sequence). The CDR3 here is CASSDSLHRGRRSYEQYF. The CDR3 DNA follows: TGTGCCAGTAGTGATTCCCTCCACAGGGGGCGAAGGTCCTACGAGCAGTACTTC.

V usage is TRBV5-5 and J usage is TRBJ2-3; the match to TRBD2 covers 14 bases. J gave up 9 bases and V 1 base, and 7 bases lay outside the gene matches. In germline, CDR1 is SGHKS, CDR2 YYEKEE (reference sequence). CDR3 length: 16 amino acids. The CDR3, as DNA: TGTGCCAGCAGCTTGCGGGGGACTAGCGGGAGTCGGACGCAGTATTTT. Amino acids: CASSLRGTSGSRTQYF. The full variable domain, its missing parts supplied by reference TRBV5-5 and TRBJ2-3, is DAGVTQSPTHLIKTRGQQVTLRCSPISGHKSVSWYQQVLGQGPQFIFQYYEKEERGRGNFPDRFSARQFPNYSSELNVNALLLGDSALYLCASSLRGTSGSRTQYFGPGTRLTVL.

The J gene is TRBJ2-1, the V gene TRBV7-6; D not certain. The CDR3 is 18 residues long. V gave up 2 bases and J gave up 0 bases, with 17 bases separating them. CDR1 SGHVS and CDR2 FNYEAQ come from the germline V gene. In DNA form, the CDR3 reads TGTGCCAGCAGCTTAAGGGCTGTGGCGGACCCCTCCTACAATGAGCAGTTCTTC. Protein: CASSLRAVADPSYNEQFF.

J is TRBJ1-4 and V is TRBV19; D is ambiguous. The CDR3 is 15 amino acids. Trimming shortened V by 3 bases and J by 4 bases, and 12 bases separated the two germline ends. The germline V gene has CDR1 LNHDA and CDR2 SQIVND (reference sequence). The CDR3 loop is CASSMGSVVNEKLFF. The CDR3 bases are TGTGCCAGTAGTATGGGATCAGTAGTTAATGAAAAACTGTTTTTT. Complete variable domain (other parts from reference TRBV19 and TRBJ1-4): DGGITQSPKYLFRKEGQNVTLSCEQNLNHDAMYWYRQDPGQGLRLIYYSQIVNDFQKGDIAEGYSVSREKKESFPLTVTSAQKNPTAFYLCASSMGSVVNEKLFFGSGTQLSVL.

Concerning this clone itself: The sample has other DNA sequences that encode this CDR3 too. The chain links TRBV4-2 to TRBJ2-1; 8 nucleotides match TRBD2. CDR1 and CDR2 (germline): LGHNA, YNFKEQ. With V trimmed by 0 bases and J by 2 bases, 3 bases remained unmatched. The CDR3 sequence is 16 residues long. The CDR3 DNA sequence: TGTGCCAGCAGCCAAGATCTAGCGGGCGCCTACAATGAGCAGTTCTTC. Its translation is CASSQDLAGAYNEQFF.

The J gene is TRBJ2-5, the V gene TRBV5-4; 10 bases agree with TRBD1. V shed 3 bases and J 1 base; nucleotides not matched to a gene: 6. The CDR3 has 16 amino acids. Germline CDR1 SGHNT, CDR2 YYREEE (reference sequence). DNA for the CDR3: TGTGCCAGCAGCTCCCCGGGACAGGGGCCCCAAGAGACCCAGTACTTC. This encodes CASSSPGQGPQETQYF.

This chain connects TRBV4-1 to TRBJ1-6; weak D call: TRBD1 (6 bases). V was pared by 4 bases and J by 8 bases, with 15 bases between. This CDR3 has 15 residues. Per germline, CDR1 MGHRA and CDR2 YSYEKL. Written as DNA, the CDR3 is TGCGCCAGCAGCCTCTATGGGGGGGGGCATTCACCCCTCCACTTT. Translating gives CASSLYGGGHSPLHF.

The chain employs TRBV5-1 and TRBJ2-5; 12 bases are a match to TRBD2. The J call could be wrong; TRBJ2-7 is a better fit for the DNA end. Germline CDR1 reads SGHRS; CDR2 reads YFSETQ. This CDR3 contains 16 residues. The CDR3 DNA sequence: TGCGCCAGCAGCTCCATACTAGCGGGAGGCTCCTACGAGCAGTACTTC. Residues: CASSSILAGGSYEQYF.

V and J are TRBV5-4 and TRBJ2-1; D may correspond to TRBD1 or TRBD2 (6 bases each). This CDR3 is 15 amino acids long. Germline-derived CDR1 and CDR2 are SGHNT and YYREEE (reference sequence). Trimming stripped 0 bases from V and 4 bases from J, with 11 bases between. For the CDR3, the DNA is TGTGCCAGCAGCTTGGACCAGGGGAGGTACAATGAGCAGTTCTTC. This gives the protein CASSLDQGRYNEQFF.

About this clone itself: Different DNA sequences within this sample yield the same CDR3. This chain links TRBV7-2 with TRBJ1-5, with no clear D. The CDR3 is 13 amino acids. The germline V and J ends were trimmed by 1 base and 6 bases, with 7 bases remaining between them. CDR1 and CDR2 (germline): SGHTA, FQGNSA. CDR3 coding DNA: TGTGCCAGCAGCTTAGAAACCGGTCAGCCCCAGCATTTT. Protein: CASSLETGQPQHF.

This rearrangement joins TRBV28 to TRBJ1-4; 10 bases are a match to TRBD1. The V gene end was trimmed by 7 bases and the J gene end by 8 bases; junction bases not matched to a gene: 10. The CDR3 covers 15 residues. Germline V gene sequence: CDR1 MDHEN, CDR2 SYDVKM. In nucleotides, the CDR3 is TGTGCCAGCACCCCTCCGGGACAGGGGCTCGAAAAACTGTTTTTT. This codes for CASTPPGQGLEKLFF.

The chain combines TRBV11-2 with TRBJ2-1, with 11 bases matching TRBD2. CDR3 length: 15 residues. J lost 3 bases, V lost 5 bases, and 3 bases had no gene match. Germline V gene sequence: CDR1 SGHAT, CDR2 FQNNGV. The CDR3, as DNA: TGTGCCAGCAGCAAGGGACTAGCGGTCTACAATGAGCAGTTCTTC. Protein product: CASSKGLAVYNEQFF. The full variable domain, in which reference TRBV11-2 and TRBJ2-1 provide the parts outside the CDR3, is EAGVAQSPRYKIIEKRQSVAFWCNPISGHATLYWYQQILGQGPKLLIQFQNNGVVDDSQLPKDRFSAERLKGVDSTLKIQPAKLEDSAVYLCASSKGLAVYNEQFFGPGTRLTVL.